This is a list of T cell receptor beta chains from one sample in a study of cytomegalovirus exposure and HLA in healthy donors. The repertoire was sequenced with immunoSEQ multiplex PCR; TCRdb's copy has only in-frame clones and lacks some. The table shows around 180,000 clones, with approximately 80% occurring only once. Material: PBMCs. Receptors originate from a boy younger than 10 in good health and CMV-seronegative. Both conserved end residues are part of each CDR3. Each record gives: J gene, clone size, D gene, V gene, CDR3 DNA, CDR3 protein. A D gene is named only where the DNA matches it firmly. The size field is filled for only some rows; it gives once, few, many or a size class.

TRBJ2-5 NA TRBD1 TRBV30 TGTGCCTGGGGACAGGGTGAGACCCAGTACTTC CAWGQGETQYF
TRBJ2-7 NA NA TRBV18 TGTGCCAGCTCACCACAGGATAGGACTAATCCCTACGAGCAGTACTTC CASSPQDRTNPYEQYF
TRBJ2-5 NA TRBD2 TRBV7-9 TGTGCCAGCAGTTTCACTAGCGGAGAAGAGACCCAGTACTTC CASSFTSGEETQYF
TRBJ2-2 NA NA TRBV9 TGTGCCAGCAGCGTAGATGATGGCCCGAACACCGGGGAGCTGTTTTTT CASSVDDGPNTGELFF
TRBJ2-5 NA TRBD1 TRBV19 TGTGCCAGTAGCAACAGGGGCAGAGAGACCCAGTACTTC CASSNRGRETQYF
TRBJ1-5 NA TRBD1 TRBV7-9 TGTGCCAGCAGCTTAGGGACAGGGGGGGAGAGGCAGCCCCAGCATTTT CASSLGTGGERQPQHF
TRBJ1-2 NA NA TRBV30 TGTGCCTGCCAAAGCGGCAGGAATAACTATGGCTACACCTTC CACQSGRNNYGYTF
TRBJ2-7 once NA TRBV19 TGTGCCAGTAGTATGGGTCGGGAGCGCGAGCAGTACTTC CASSMGREREQYF
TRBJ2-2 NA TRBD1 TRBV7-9 TGTGCCAGCAGTACGGACAGGGGAGGGTCCGGGGAGCTGTTTTTT CASSTDRGGSGELFF
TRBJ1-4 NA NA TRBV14 TGTGCCAGCAGCCAGAACGGAGGGGCAACTAATGAAAAACTGTTTTTT CASSQNGGATNEKLFF
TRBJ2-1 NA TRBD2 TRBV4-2 TGTGCCAGCAGCCTATCAGCGGGGGGGCGTAATGAGCAGTTCTTC CASSLSAGGRNEQFF
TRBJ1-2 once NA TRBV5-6 TGTGCCAGCAGCCGCGGGGGTACTGACTATGGCTACACCTTC CASSRGGTDYGYTF